A selection of T cell receptor beta chains follows, all from one sample in a study of blood T cell repertoires in COVID-19. TCRdb's copy holds only in-frame clones and misses some; the assay was immunoSEQ multiplex PCR. Seen here are roughly 200,000 clones, approximately 88% observed once, and the top ten hold about 3.9%. The sample comprised peripheral blood. The origin of the receptors is a woman under 40 with acute or convalescent COVID-19. The CDR3 runs from the conserved cysteine through the conserved F or W. Fields, in order: J gene, V gene, D gene, clone size, CDR3 DNA, CDR3 protein. A D gene is named only where the DNA matches it firmly. The listing skips clone size in some rows; elsewhere it reads once, few, many or a size class.

j_call: TRBJ1-2
v_call: TRBV11-2
d_call: -
clone_size: once
cdr3_nt: TGTGCCAGCAGCTTAGAGGGCCACTCTGGCTACACCTTC
cdr3_aa: CASSLEGHSGYTF

j_call: TRBJ1-1
v_call: TRBV5-1
d_call: -
clone_size: few
cdr3_nt: TGCGCCAGCAGCGGCGGCCCGAACACTGAAGCTTTCTTT
cdr3_aa: CASSGGPNTEAFF

j_call: TRBJ2-3
v_call: TRBV11-1
d_call: TRBD2
clone_size: -
cdr3_nt: TGTGCCAGCAGCTTAGGAGCGGGAGACGGCACAGATACGCAGTATTTT
cdr3_aa: CASSLGAGDGTDTQYF

j_call: TRBJ1-1
v_call: TRBV9
d_call: -
clone_size: -
cdr3_nt: TGTGCCAGCAGCGTGGTGAGGAACACTGAAGCTTTCTTT
cdr3_aa: CASSVVRNTEAFF

j_call: TRBJ2-1
v_call: TRBV14
d_call: -
clone_size: -
cdr3_nt: TGTGCCAGCAGCCAAGATCGGGGACACCTCTACAATGAGCAGTTCTTC
cdr3_aa: CASSQDRGHLYNEQFF

j_call: TRBJ2-4
v_call: TRBV3-1/TRBV3-2
d_call: -
clone_size: -
cdr3_nt: TGTGCCAGCAGCCAAGATCCAGGGATGGGGCCAATCTTCCAGTACTTC
cdr3_aa: CASSQDPGMGPIFQYF

j_call: TRBJ2-7
v_call: TRBV2
d_call: -
clone_size: -
cdr3_nt: TGTGCCAGCAGCGAAAGGACAACCCTCTACGAGCAGTACTTC
cdr3_aa: CASSERTTLYEQYF

j_call: TRBJ2-7
v_call: TRBV28
d_call: -
clone_size: -
cdr3_nt: TGTGCCAGCAGCTCTGTTACCTACGAGCAGTACTTC
cdr3_aa: CASSSVTYEQYF

j_call: TRBJ2-1
v_call: TRBV10-3
d_call: TRBD2
clone_size: -
cdr3_nt: TGTGCCATCAGCCCAACTAGCGGGACCTACAATGAGCAGTTCTTC
cdr3_aa: CAISPTSGTYNEQFF

j_call: TRBJ2-7
v_call: TRBV11-3
d_call: -
clone_size: -
cdr3_nt: TGTGCCAGCAGCATAGGAGGAACCTCCTACTACGAGCAGTACTTC
cdr3_aa: CASSIGGTSYYEQYF

j_call: TRBJ2-2
v_call: TRBV6-5
d_call: -
clone_size: -
cdr3_nt: TGTGCCGGTCGGGGCACCGGGGAGCTGTTTTTT
cdr3_aa: CAGRGTGELFF

j_call: TRBJ1-5
v_call: TRBV28
d_call: -
clone_size: few
cdr3_nt: TGTGCCAGCAGTTTAGCGGGGCCCCAGCATTTT
cdr3_aa: CASSLAGPQHF

j_call: TRBJ2-6
v_call: TRBV7-2
d_call: TRBD1
clone_size: -
cdr3_nt: TGTGCCAGCATCCCAGGGGGCTCCTCTGGGGCCAACGTCCTGACTTTC
cdr3_aa: CASIPGGSSGANVLTF

j_call: TRBJ2-1
v_call: TRBV5-4
d_call: -
clone_size: few
cdr3_nt: TGTGCCAGCAGCTTCAGCAGGGGCCGAGGTGAGCAGTTCTTC
cdr3_aa: CASSFSRGRGEQFF

j_call: TRBJ2-1
v_call: TRBV12-3/TRBV12-4
d_call: -
clone_size: -
cdr3_nt: TGTGCCAGCAGTTTCGAGGGTGAGCAGTTCTTC
cdr3_aa: CASSFEGEQFF

j_call: TRBJ2-7
v_call: TRBV7-6
d_call: -
clone_size: -
cdr3_nt: TGTGCCAGCAGCTTAACCCAAAGAGGCGAGCAGTACTTC
cdr3_aa: CASSLTQRGEQYF

j_call: TRBJ2-7
v_call: TRBV11-3
d_call: -
clone_size: -
cdr3_nt: TGTGCCAGCAGCTTGACACAGGGTCCCTACGAGCAGTACTTC
cdr3_aa: CASSLTQGPYEQYF

j_call: TRBJ1-2
v_call: TRBV28
d_call: -
clone_size: -
cdr3_nt: TGTGCCAGCAGTTTTGTGGGCAACTATGGCTACACCTTC
cdr3_aa: CASSFVGNYGYTF

j_call: TRBJ2-2
v_call: TRBV6-5
d_call: -
clone_size: -
cdr3_nt: TGTGCCAGTCGGCCGGGGGCGAACACCGGGGAGCTGTTTTTT
cdr3_aa: CASRPGANTGELFF

j_call: TRBJ2-1
v_call: TRBV5-6
d_call: -
clone_size: -
cdr3_nt: TGTGCCAGCAGCTTGGCAACTACCTACTCCTACAATGAGCAGTTCTTC
cdr3_aa: CASSLATTYSYNEQFF

j_call: TRBJ2-1
v_call: TRBV9
d_call: TRBD1
clone_size: -
cdr3_nt: TGTGCCAGCAGCCTACGAGCCGGGACAGTCTTTACTGAGCAGTTCTTC
cdr3_aa: CASSLRAGTVFTEQFF

j_call: TRBJ1-5
v_call: TRBV6-5
d_call: -
clone_size: -
cdr3_nt: TGTGCCAGCAGTTTTATCAGCAATCAGCCCCAGCATTTT
cdr3_aa: CASSFISNQPQHF

j_call: TRBJ2-6
v_call: TRBV30
d_call: -
clone_size: -
cdr3_nt: TGTGCCTGGAGTGTTTGGCTCTCTGGGGCCAACGTCCTGACTTTC
cdr3_aa: CAWSVWLSGANVLTF

j_call: TRBJ1-5
v_call: TRBV6-5
d_call: -
clone_size: -
cdr3_nt: TGTGCCAGCAGTTCCCCGGGTGGTCAGCCCCAGCATTTT
cdr3_aa: CASSSPGGQPQHF

j_call: TRBJ2-7
v_call: TRBV23-1
d_call: TRBD2
clone_size: -
cdr3_nt: TGCGCCAGCAGTCAACAAAAGCGGGAGGAACCCTACGAGCAGTACTTC
cdr3_aa: CASSQQKREEPYEQYF

j_call: TRBJ2-5
v_call: TRBV2
d_call: -
clone_size: -
cdr3_nt: TGTGCCAGGGGGGGGCGTCAAGAGACCCAGTACTTC
cdr3_aa: CARGGRQETQYF

j_call: TRBJ2-6
v_call: TRBV19
d_call: -
clone_size: -
cdr3_nt: TGTGCCAGTTCCGTTACTGGGGCCAACGTCCTGACTTTC
cdr3_aa: CASSVTGANVLTF

j_call: TRBJ2-1
v_call: TRBV4-2
d_call: TRBD2
clone_size: -
cdr3_nt: TGTGCCAGCAGCCAAGAAGGCTCTAGCGGAGAGCAGTTCTTC
cdr3_aa: CASSQEGSSGEQFF

j_call: TRBJ2-1
v_call: TRBV5-6
d_call: TRBD1
clone_size: -
cdr3_nt: TGTGCCAGCAGCTTTACCTTTTGGCAGGGGGTTGAGTTCTTC
cdr3_aa: CASSFTFWQGVEFF

j_call: TRBJ1-3
v_call: TRBV28
d_call: -
clone_size: -
cdr3_nt: TGTGCCACTCTCCGCGTTTCTGGAAACACCATATATTTT
cdr3_aa: CATLRVSGNTIYF

j_call: TRBJ2-1
v_call: TRBV7-8
d_call: -
clone_size: -
cdr3_nt: TGTGCCAGCAGCTGGGGACTCTACAATGAGCAGTTCTTC
cdr3_aa: CASSWGLYNEQFF

j_call: TRBJ2-3
v_call: TRBV3-1/TRBV3-2
d_call: TRBD1
clone_size: once
cdr3_nt: TGTGCCAGCTCCAGGGGGCGCTCAGATACGCAGTATTTT
cdr3_aa: CASSRGRSDTQYF

j_call: TRBJ2-1
v_call: TRBV5-1
d_call: TRBD1
clone_size: -
cdr3_nt: TGCGCCAGCAGCCTCGGGGGACAGGGCTACAATGAGCAGTTCTTC
cdr3_aa: CASSLGGQGYNEQFF